This TCR beta chain was sequenced in a study of blood T cells in healthy people across ages (dated by TCRdb to 2013 to 2016). Turning to the overall study: Template switching captured roughly one uniquely barcoded TCR beta cDNA molecule per two T cells in model experiments. To track age-related changes in TCR beta repertoire diversity, the study relied on deep sequencing normalized with unique cDNA molecular identifiers. Donors were grouped into four age groups: young (average roughly 17 years), middle-aged (roughly 37), aged (over 55) and long-lived (just over 80). To avoid experimental bias, donors of different ages were distributed randomly across sequencing lanes. The study analyzed two additional independent replicas of 1 million unique cDNA reads from the same blood draw for two donors, one aged 18 to 30 and one aged 80 or older.

The approximately 39 donors, aged about 6 to 95 years, were systemically healthy Caucasian individuals from Russia. About 10 milliliters of peripheral blood were collected from each donor into EDTA-treated Vacutainer tubes. Ficoll-Paque density-gradient centrifugation was used to isolate PBMCs, with at least 6 million per sample. Trizol reagent was used to extract total RNA from the PBMCs, yielding at least 5.5 micrograms per sample. The percentages of naive CD45RAhigh/CD27high T cells were determined by flow cytometry on a PBMC aliquot from every donor. The germline V gene gives CDR1 as MGHRA and CDR2 as YSYEKL. V is pared back by 4 bases and J by 5 bases, with 24 bases lying between the germline termini. The CDR3 measures 18 amino acids from cysteine to phenylalanine. This entry keeps only the CDR3 DNA: 54 bases, framed from base 1. To prepare the library, 5' RACE was applied. Sequencing relied on an Illumina HiSeq 2500. The second PCR ran for roughly 7 to 11 cycles and used a J-beta primer mix along with a sample-barcoded 5' primer. A unique molecular identifier was introduced onto each TCR beta cDNA molecule by a template-switch 5' adaptor carrying 12 random nucleotides. Each sample yielded at least 2.5 million CDR3-containing paired-end reads. First-strand cDNA was synthesized from all RNA with the Mint cDNA synthesis kit, primed by a TRBC-specific oligonucleotide. After uracil-DNA glycosylase treatment, a first 18-cycle PCR used universal primers M1SS and BC2_uni_R on all cDNA. The original methods were these. For normalization, 1 million high-quality reads were randomly selected from each sample, with every read carrying a distinct molecular identifier. Reads sharing molecular identifiers were discarded rather than binned into consensus sequences. MiTCR, set to a Q25 quality threshold and the strictest error-elimination algorithm, was used for CDR3 identification, clonotype clustering and error correction. Lower-bound total TCR beta diversity was estimated with a nonparametric unseen species model using Euler transformation. TCRdb took the public reads, trimmed them with fastp at Q25, ran MiXCR for clone calling and kept in-frame beta chains. Here each entry gathers all rows of one CDR3 protein and keeps the most common genes and DNA. Clone size and V and J calls follow TCRdb, not the original study. The sample records around 900,000 distinct CDR3 sequences, about 30% of which are singletons. The ten largest make up around 16% of the sample.

Broad study findings and their caveats: Donor CMV infection status was unknown, potentially confounding age-related changes in expanded clonotypes. As age increased, observed TCR beta diversity per million T cells dropped in a roughly linear way, and a significant reduction was already evident by age about 36. Estimates of total diversity from one million sequenced T cells were regarded as lower bounds and underestimates. Observed TCR beta diversity correlated strongly with the percentage of naive T cells measured by flow cytometry. Compared with the aged group, the long-lived group had more naive CD4+ T cells, fewer expanded clones and increased TCR diversity, suggesting age selection. Bulk unsorted PBMC profiling prevented conclusive comparison of naive and antigen-experienced compartments.

There are many counts of this clonotype. Its target antigen remains unknown. No quality values exist for individual bases; no much larger clone is one base distant. The sequence came from a woman over 75 in good health. The sample comprised blood. In this chain, TRBV4-1 is recombined with TRBJ2-4; tentative D gene TRBD1, with 5 bases matching. The sequenced DNA is TGCGCCAGCAGCCTAAGTCAGGCTTGGGGCTCTATCGAAAACATTCAGTACTTC. It encodes CASSLSQAWGSIENIQYF.